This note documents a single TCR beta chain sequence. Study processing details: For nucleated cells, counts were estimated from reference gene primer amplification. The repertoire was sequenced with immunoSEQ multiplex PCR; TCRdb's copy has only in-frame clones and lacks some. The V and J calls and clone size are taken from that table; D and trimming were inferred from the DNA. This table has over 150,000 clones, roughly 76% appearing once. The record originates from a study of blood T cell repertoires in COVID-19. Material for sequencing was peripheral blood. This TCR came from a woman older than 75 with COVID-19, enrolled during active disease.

CDR3: CASRRTVPAEKLFF. In DNA, the CDR3 is TGTGCCAGCAGGCGGACAGTGCCAGCGGAAAAACTGTTTTTT. This chain connects TRBV2 to TRBJ1-4; the D gene is possibly TRBD1 (6 bases). This CDR3 is 14 amino acids long. Germline CDR1 and CDR2: SNHLY and FYNNEI. Trimming shortened V by 6 bases and J by 8 bases, and 16 bases separated the two germline ends.